This T cell receptor (beta chain) was retrieved from a study of T cells in localized non-small cell lung cancer. This clone came up once. The data were produced by immunoSEQ multiplex PCR, yet TCRdb's version contains in-frame clones alone and is incomplete. The sample holds tens of thousands of clones; 60% to 85% are singletons and the top ten take 15% to 20%. This sequence was found in a man aged 35-75 years with stage II squamous cell lung carcinoma. Material: PBMCs, obtained before any cancer treatment.

The CDR3, as DNA: TGCGCCAGCAGCTCCGGGACAGCAGCAGTTTACACCATATATTTT. This sequence encodes CASSSGTAAVYTIYF. The genes are TRBV5-1 and TRBJ1-3; 7 nucleotides agree with TRBD1. Trimming at V came to 3 bases and at J to 8 bases, leaving 11 bases not matched to a gene. This CDR3 contains 15 residues. Germline V gene lookup returns CDR1 SGHRS and CDR2 YFSETQ.